This TCR beta chain was retrieved from a study of shared clonotypes between healthy human individuals (dated by TCRdb to 2019 to 2021). For context, the study as a whole: The cohort comprised a couple of women and a few men aged 18 to 49 years. Between about 0.8 and 8.9 billion PBMCs per donor were obtained by leukapheresis. For each donor, three plates each were used for CD4 naive and CD4 memory, two plates were used for CD8 naive, and one plate was used for CD8 memory. To increase sequencing depth and limit assay-specific biases, TCR repertoire library preparation and sequencing were carried out by different laboratories using diverse techniques. The study deeply sequenced blood TCR repertoires of about five healthy adults to estimate repertoire size and the extent of clonotype sharing between individuals. Results and caveats for the whole study, not just this receptor: Clonotypes shared by all four sorted-subset donors showed higher generation probabilities than non-shared clonotypes. Naive subsets generally had larger estimated clonotype richness than memory subsets did. Pairwise subsampling led to the expectation that sequencing depth would affect the degree of clonotype sharing among donors. Sampling was limited to blood, and TCR repertoires in tissue likely differ from TCR repertoires in blood. When a handful of donors were compared, the shared fraction of clonotypes was about 5.5% for naive CD4, approximately 3.5% for naive CD8, 2.3% for memory CD4, and around 0.37% for memory CD8. Even with the large sequencing depth, rarefaction of the sorted-subset datasets indicated that sequencing was incomplete. Because the study included a small number of donors, the genetic and exposure-history diversity represented was limited.

CD8 naive samples were obtained by positive selection for CCR7 among CD45RO-negative cells, yielding a CD45RA+CCR7+ population from which TemRA cells were excluded. Donors were healthy HIV-negative adults with no recently reported acute infections or vaccinations. Only Caucasian adults living in Nashville, Tennessee, USA were represented among the donors. After blood collection by leukapheresis, PBMCs were isolated using Ficoll-Histopaque density gradient centrifugation and then cryopreserved in the vapor phase of liquid nitrogen. Analytical flow cytometry was used to check the purity and quantity of every magnetically sorted T cell population. From each sorted fraction, genomic DNA was isolated and quantified by UV absorbance on a Nanodrop 2000c. Using the deep immunoSEQ assay, TCR CDR3 regions were amplified from genomic DNA by multiplex PCR. Extracted genomic DNA from each cell subset was distributed evenly across all wells of several immunoSEQ 96-well plates, and each plate was treated as a replicate. For sorted subsets, 200 to 250 ng of genomic DNA, equivalent to around 30,000 T cell genomes, went into each replicate PCR. Purified libraries were measured with a Qubit 3.0 fluorometer, size-checked on a Bioanalyzer 2100, and measured again with the KAPA Library Quantification kit. A separate single-read 150-cycle Illumina NextSeq 550 flow cell was used to sequence each immunoSEQ 96-well plate. As for the original processing: Because the immunoSEQ output held only junctional sequences and lacked quality scores, the filtering could not match the filtering applied to full-length reads. To assign V/J genes and CDR3, sequences were annotated against IMGT germline references using PyIR, a Python wrapper for IgBLAST v1.9. Reads were removed for weak V/J assignments (E-value above 1e-6), missing CDR3, stop codons, out-of-frame junctions, or ambiguous translated residues. V3J clonotypes were defined as sequences sharing an identical inferred V gene, J gene, and CDR3 amino acid sequence. The percentage overlap between two repertoires was calculated by dividing the number of shared unique clonotypes by the size of the smaller repertoire. Three approaches were used to assess repertoire richness: RTK rarefaction, the Chao1 estimator, and Recon v2.1 estimates of unobserved clonotypes. Generation probabilities were computed with OLGA for all TCRbeta clonotypes obtained by the gDNA method from a handful of donors. In its TCRdb copy, this immuneACCESS table keeps in-frame sequences only and misses some clones. Where compared with another copy, unresolved V genes explain less than half of these, and the others have no known cause. V, J and clone size reflect that table, while D and trimming were determined from the DNA. The sample profile shows millions of clones; about 95% of them were found once. The biggest ten clones account for around 1.1% of the sample.

This clone was detected only once. This clone's antigen is unknown. No base-level quality is on record; no much larger clone is a single base apart. Specimen: naive CD8+ T cells sorted from blood. The sample's cell subset or site, from its label and the paper: CD45RA+CCR7+. This clonotype originated in a man younger than 30 in good health.

The nucleotides read TGTGCCAGCAGTTCAGTTACTAGCGGCGAGCAGTACTTC. It translates to CASSSVTSGEQYF. The rearrangement joined TRBV7-2 to TRBJ2-7; TRBD2 matches 8 bases in the middle. CDR1 is given as SGHTA and CDR2 as FQGNSA, both from the germline V gene. Germline trimming: 6 bases from V, 6 bases from J; junction bases outside gene matches: 7. The CDR3 spans 13 residues, from the cysteine through the phenylalanine. The DNA shown is the 39-base CDR3, in frame from base 1.